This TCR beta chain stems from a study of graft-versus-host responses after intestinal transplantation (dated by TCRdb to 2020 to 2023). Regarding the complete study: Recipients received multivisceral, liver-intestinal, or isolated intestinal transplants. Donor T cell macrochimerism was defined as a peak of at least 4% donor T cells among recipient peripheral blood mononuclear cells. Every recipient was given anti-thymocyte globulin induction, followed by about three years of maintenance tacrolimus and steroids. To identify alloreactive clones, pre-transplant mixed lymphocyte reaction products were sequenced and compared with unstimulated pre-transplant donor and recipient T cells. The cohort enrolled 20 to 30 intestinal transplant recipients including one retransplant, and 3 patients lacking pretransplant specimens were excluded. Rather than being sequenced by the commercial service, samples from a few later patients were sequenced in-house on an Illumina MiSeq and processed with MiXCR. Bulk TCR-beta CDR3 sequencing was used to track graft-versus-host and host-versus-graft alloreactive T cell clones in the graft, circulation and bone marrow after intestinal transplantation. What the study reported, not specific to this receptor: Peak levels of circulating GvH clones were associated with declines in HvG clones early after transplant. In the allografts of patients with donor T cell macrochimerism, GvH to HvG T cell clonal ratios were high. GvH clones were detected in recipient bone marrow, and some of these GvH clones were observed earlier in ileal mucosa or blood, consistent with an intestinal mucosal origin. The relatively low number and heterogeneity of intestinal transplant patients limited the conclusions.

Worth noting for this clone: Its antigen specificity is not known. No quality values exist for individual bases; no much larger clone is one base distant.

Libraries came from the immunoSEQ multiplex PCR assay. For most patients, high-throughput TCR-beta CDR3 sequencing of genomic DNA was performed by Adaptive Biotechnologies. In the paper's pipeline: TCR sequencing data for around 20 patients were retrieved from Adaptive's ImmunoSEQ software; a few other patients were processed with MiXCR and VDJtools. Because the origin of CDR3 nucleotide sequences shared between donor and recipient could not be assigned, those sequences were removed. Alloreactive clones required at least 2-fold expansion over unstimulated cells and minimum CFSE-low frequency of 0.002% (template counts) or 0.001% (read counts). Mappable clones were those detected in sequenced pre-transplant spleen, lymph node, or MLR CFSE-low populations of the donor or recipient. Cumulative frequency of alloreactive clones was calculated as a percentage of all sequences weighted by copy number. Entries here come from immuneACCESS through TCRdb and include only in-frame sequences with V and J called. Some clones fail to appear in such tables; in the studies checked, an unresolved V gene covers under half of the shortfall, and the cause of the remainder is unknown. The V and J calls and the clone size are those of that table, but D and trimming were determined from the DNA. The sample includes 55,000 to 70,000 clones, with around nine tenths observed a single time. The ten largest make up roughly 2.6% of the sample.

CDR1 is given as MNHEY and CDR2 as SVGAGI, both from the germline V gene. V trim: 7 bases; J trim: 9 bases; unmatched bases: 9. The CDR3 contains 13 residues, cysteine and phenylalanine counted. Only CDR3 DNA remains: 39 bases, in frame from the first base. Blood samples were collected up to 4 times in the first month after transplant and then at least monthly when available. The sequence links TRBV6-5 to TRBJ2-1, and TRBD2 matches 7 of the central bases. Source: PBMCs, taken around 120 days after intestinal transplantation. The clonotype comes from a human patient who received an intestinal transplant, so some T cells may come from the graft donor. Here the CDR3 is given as CASTFHERGEQFF. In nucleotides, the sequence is TGTGCCAGCACCTTTCATGAGCGGGGTGAGCAGTTCTTC.